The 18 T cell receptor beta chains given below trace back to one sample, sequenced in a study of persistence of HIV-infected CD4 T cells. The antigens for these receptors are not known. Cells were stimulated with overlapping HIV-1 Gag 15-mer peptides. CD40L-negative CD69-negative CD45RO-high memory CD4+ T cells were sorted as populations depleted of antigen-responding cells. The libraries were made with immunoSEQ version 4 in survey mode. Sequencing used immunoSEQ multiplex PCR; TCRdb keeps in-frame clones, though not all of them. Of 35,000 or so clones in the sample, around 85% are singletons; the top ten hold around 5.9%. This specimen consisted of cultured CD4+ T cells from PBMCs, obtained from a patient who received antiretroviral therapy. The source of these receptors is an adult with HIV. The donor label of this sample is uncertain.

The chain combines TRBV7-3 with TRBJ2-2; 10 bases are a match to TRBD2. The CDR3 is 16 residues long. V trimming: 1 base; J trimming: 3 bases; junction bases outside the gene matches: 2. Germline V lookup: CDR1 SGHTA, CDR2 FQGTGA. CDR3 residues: CASSLRGLAYTGELFF. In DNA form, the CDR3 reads TGTGCCAGCAGCTTAAGGGGACTAGCGTACACCGGGGAGCTGTTTTTT.

The CDR3 nucleotides read TGTGCCAGCAGCGTAGGGCCACAGGTTCTCTATGGCTACACCTTC. This encodes CASSVGPQVLYGYTF. The V and J genes are TRBV7-2 and TRBJ1-2, with D maybe TRBD1 (5 bases). The germline gives CDR1 SGHTA, CDR2 FQGNSA. V gave up 5 bases and J gave up 4 bases, with 17 bases separating them. The CDR3 runs 15 residues.

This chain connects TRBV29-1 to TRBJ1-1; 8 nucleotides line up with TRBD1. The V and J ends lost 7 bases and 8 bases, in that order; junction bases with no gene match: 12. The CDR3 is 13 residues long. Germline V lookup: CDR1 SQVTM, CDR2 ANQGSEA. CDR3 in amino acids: CSDLRRQGAEAFF. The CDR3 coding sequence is TGCAGCGATCTAAGAAGGCAGGGGGCGGAAGCTTTCTTT.

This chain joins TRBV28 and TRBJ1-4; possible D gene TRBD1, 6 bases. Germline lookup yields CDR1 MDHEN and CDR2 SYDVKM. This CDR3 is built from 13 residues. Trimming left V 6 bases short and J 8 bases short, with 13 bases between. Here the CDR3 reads CASSGGGREKLFF. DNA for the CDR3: TGTGCCAGCAGCGGCGGGGGCCGGGAAAAACTGTTTTTT.

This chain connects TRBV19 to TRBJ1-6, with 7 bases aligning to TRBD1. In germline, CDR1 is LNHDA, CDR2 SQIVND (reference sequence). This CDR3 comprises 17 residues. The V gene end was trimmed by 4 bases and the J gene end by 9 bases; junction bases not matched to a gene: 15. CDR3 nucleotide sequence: TGTGCCAGTAGTAAAGCTCCAGGGGGTTTGGGCACTTCACCCCTCCACTTT. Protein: CASSKAPGGLGTSPLHF. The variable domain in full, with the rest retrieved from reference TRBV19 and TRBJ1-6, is DGGITQSPKYLFRKEGQNVTLSCEQNLNHDAMYWYRQDPGQGLRLIYYSQIVNDFQKGDIAEGYSVSREKKESFPLTVTSAQKNPTAFYLCASSKAPGGLGTSPLHFGNGTRLTVT.

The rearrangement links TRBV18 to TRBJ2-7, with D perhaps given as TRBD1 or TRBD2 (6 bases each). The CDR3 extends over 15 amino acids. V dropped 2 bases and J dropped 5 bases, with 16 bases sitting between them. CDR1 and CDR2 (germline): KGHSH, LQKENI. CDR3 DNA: TGTGCCAGCTCACCAAAGCAGTTCGGGGGCCACGAGCAGTACTTC. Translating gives CASSPKQFGGHEQYF.

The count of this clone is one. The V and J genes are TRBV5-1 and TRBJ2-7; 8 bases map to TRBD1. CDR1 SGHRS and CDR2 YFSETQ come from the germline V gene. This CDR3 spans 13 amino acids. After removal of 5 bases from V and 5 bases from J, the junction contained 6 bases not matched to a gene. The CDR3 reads CASSDRGRNEQYF. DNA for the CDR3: TGCGCCAGCAGTGACAGGGGAAGAAACGAGCAGTACTTC.

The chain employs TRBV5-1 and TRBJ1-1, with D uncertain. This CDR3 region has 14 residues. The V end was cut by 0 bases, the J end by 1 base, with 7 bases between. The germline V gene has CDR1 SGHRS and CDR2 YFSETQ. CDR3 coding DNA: TGCGCCAGCAGCTTGGCCGGTTGGAACACTGAAGCTTTCTTT. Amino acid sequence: CASSLAGWNTEAFF. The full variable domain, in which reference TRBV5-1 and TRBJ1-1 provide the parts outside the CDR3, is KAGVTQTPRYLIKTRGQQVTLSCSPISGHRSVSWYQQTPGQGLQFLFEYFSETQRNKGNFPGRFSGRQFSNSRSEMNVSTLELGDSALYLCASSLAGWNTEAFFGQGTRLTVV.

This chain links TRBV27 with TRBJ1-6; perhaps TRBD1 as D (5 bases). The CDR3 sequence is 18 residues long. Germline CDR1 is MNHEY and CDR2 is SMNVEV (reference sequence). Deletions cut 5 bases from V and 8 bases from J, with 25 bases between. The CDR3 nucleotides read TGTGCCAGCAGTACCCCCTCAGGACACTCACGTAGGGATTCACCCCTCCACTTT. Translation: CASSTPSGHSRRDSPLHF.

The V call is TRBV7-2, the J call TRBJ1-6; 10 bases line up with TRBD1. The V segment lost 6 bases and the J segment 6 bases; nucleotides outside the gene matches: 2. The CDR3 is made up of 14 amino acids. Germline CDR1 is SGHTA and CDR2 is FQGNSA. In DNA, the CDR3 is TGTGCCAGCAGACGGGACAGGGGTAATTCACCCCTCCACTTT. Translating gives CASRRDRGNSPLHF.

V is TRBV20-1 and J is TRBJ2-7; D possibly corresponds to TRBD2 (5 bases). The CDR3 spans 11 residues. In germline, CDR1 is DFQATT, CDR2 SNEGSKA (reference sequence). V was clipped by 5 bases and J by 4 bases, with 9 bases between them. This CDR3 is CSARGGYEQYF. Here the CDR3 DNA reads TGCAGTGCTCGCGGCGGGTACGAGCAGTACTTC.

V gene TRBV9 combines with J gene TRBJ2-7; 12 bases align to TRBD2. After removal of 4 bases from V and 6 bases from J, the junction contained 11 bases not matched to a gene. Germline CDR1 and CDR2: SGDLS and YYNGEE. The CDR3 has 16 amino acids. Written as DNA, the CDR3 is TGTGCCAGCAGCCTCCCCGGACTAGCGGGGTTTGGCGAGCAGTACTTC. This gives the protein CASSLPGLAGFGEQYF.

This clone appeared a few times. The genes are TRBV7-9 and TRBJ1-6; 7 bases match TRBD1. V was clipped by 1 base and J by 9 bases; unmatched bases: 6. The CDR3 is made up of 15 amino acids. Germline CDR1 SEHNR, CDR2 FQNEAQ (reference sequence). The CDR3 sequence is CASSLGDREGSPLHF. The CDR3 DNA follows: TGTGCCAGCAGCTTAGGCGACAGGGAAGGTTCACCCCTCCACTTT. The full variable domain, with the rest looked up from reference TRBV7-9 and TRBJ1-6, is DTGVSQNPRHKITKRGQNVTFRCDPISEHNRLYWYRQTLGQGPEFLTYFQNEAQLEKSRLLSDRFSAERPKGSFSTLEIQRTEQGDSAMYLCASSLGDREGSPLHFGNGTRLTVT.

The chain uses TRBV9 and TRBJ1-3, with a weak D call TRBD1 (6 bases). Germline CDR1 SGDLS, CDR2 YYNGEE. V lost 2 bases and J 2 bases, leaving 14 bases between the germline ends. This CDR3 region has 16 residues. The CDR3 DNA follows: TGTGCCAGCAGCGTCGGGGTGGGGGCTCCTGGAAACACCATATATTTT. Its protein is CASSVGVGAPGNTIYF.

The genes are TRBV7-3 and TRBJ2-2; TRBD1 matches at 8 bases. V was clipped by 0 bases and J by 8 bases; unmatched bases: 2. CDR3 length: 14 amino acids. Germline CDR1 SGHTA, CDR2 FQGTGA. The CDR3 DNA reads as TGTGCCAGCAGCTTAACACAGGGGGTTGGGGAGCTGTTTTTT. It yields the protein CASSLTQGVGELFF.

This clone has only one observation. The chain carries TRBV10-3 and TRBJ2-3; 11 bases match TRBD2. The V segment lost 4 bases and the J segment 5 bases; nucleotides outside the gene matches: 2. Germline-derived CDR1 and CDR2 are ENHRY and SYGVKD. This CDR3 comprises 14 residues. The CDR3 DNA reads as TGTGCCATCAGTGGAGGACTAGCGGGAGATACGCAGTATTTT. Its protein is CAISGGLAGDTQYF.

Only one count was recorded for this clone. For the CDR3, the DNA is TGTGCCAGCAGCCGCCAGGGGGGCTCTAATGAAAAACTGTTTTTT. It translates to CASSRQGGSNEKLFF. V usage is TRBV5-4 and J usage is TRBJ1-4, with 7 bases identical to TRBD1. Germline loops: CDR1 SGHNT, CDR2 YYREEE (reference sequence). Trimming cost V 4 bases and J 3 bases; bases outside gene matches: 6. The CDR3 extends over 15 amino acids.

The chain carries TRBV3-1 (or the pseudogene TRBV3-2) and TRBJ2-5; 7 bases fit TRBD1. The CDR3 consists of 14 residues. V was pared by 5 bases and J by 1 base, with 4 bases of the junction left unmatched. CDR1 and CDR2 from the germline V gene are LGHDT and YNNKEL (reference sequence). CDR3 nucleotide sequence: TGTGCCAGCAGCAACAGGGGTGGCCAAGAGACCCAGTACTTC. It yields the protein CASSNRGGQETQYF.